A single sample gave rise to the 26 T cell receptor beta chains below, sequenced in a study of T cells after posttransplantation cyclophosphamide. Sequenced by immunoSEQ multiplex PCR; TCRdb stores in-frame clones only, minus some. The repertoire has some 4,200 clones, 77% of them found once; the top ten carry around two fifths. Busulfan-fludarabine conditioning, marrow transplant, and cyclophosphamide on days +3 and +4 were administered. The sequencing used PBMCs, collected roughly 28 days after a stem cell transplant with posttransplant cyclophosphamide. All receptors derive from a male patient in his fifties or sixties who received an allogeneic stem cell transplant from an unrelated donor, was CMV-positive, and had acute GVHD only. Some T cells may originate from the graft donor.

This clone appeared a single time. The CDR3 reads CASHPGTGGGVGYF. The DNA of the CDR3 is TGTGCCAGCCACCCCGGGACAGGGGGTGGCGTGGGGTACTTC. The gene calls are TRBV6-1 and TRBJ2-7, with 11 bases identical to TRBD1. Germline V gene lookup returns CDR1 MNHNS and CDR2 SASEGT. The CDR3 spans 14 residues. V lost 8 bases, J lost 12 bases, and 15 bases stayed unmatched.

This sequence joins TRBV30 and TRBJ2-3, with TRBD1 matching over 8 bases. Germline CDR1 and CDR2: GTSNPN and SVGIG (reference sequence). CDR3 size: 15 residues. With V trimmed by 0 bases and J by 4 bases, 6 bases remained unmatched. The CDR3 coding sequence is TGTGCCTGGAGTGTAGGGTCAGGGGGCGCAGATACGCAGTATTTT. As protein: CAWSVGSGGADTQYF. Full variable domain (rest looked up from reference TRBV30 and TRBJ2-3): SQTIHQWPATLVQPVGSPLSLECTVEGTSNPNLYWYRQAAGRGLQLLFYSVGIGQISSEVPQNLSASRPQDRQFILSSKKLLLSDSGFYLCAWSVGSGGADTQYFGPGTRLTVL.

By sample share, this clone is large. This rearrangement joins TRBV14 to TRBJ2-3, with 8 bases lining up with TRBD1. The CDR3 is made up of 14 amino acids. Germline V gene sequence: CDR1 SGHDN, CDR2 FVKESK. J gave up 2 bases and V 6 bases, and 4 bases lay outside the gene matches. The CDR3 DNA reads as TGTGCCAGCAGTAGGACAGGGACCACAGATACGCAGTATTTT. This codes for CASSRTGTTDTQYF.

The chain links TRBV28 to TRBJ2-1; the D gene is possibly TRBD1 (7 bases). V was clipped by 6 bases and J by 10 bases, with 10 bases between them. The CDR3 extends over 11 amino acids. From germline, CDR1 is MDHEN and CDR2 SYDVKM. CDR3 sequence reads: CASRQGREQFF. In DNA, the CDR3 is TGTGCCAGCAGACAGGGGAGGGAGCAGTTCTTC.

The J gene is TRBJ2-5, the V gene TRBV18; D is unresolved. Germline CDR1 KGHSH, CDR2 LQKENI. Trimming took off 3 bases at V and 5 bases at J, with 10 bases between the two ends. The CDR3 loop spans 13 amino acids. The CDR3 protein is CASSPAERETQYF. The CDR3 bases are TGTGCCAGCTCACCGGCGGAAAGGGAGACCCAGTACTTC.

Here the CDR3 DNA reads TGTGCCAGCAGTGAAGCGGCACCCAATTACGAGCAGTACTTC. This codes for CASSEAAPNYEQYF. The rearrangement uses TRBV2 and TRBJ2-7; D unresolved. This CDR3 has 14 residues. In germline, CDR1 is SNHLY, CDR2 FYNNEI. The germline V and J ends were trimmed by 0 bases and 4 bases, with 10 bases remaining between them.

This clone was counted only a few times. V gene TRBV5-4 combines with J gene TRBJ2-5; TRBD1 matches 10 bases. V shed 4 bases, J shed 0 bases, and the junction held 6 bases outside the gene matches. The CDR3 has 16 residues. Germline values: CDR1 SGHNT, CDR2 YYREEE (reference sequence). Here the CDR3 reads CASSPKDRGYQETQYF. Here the CDR3 DNA reads TGTGCCAGCAGCCCTAAGGACAGGGGGTACCAAGAGACCCAGTACTTC.

Of note for this clone: A read error may account for a junction end that differs from germline. V and J are TRBV2 and TRBJ2-7; TRBD2 is a possible D gene (7 bases). This CDR3 has 15 amino acids. Germline V gives CDR1 SNHLY, CDR2 FYNNEI. The CDR3 spells CASSQGRGRGYEQCF. Written as DNA, the CDR3 is TGTGCCAGCAGCCAAGGGCGGGGGCGCGGCTACGAGCAGTGCTTC.

V and J are TRBV5-8 and TRBJ2-1, with a possible D match to TRBD1 (5 bases). The CDR3 consists of 12 residues. Between the trimmed V and J ends, which lost 2 bases and 9 bases, there was a span of 9 bases. The germline V gene encodes CDR1 SGHTS and CDR2 YDEGEE. The CDR3 DNA sequence: TGTGCCAGCAGCTTAGGGGTTGGTGAGCAGTTCTTC. Translating it yields CASSLGVGEQFF.

This sequence joins TRBV4-3 and TRBJ2-2, with D maybe TRBD2 (5 bases). Germline V CDR1 and CDR2: LGHNA, YSLEER. CDR3 length: 15 amino acids. Trimming shortened V by 1 base and J by 0 bases, and 6 bases separated the two germline ends. The CDR3 loop is CASSQGTANTGELFF. For the CDR3, the DNA is TGCGCCAGCAGCCAAGGGACTGCGAACACCGGGGAGCTGTTTTTT.

V gene TRBV9 combines with J gene TRBJ2-7; D perhaps matches TRBD2 (6 bases). The CDR3 spans 15 residues. The V gene's germline CDR1 is SGDLS and CDR2 YYNGEE. V shed 0 bases and J shed 3 bases, with 13 bases lying between them. The CDR3 DNA reads as TGTGCCAGCAGCGTAGACCCGGGGGAGAGCTACGAGCAGTACTTC. It is translated as CASSVDPGESYEQYF.

This chain uses TRBV28 with TRBJ1-2; TRBD1 matches 7 bases. Trimming took 3 bases from V and 4 from J; bases not matched to a gene: 2. Germline V gene sequence: CDR1 MDHEN, CDR2 SYDVKM. This CDR3 comprises 13 residues. CDR3 DNA: TGTGCCAGCAGTTTTAGGGACAGCTATGGCTACACCTTC. Protein product: CASSFRDSYGYTF.

The chain recombines TRBV2 with TRBJ2-7; D gene ambiguous. The germline gives CDR1 SNHLY, CDR2 FYNNEI. The V and J ends lost 7 bases and 3 bases respectively, with 22 bases between them. The CDR3 is 16 amino acids. The CDR3 coding sequence is TGTGCCAGCACCGAATCGGCAGCCCTTTCGGGCTACGAGCAGTACTTC. Translating gives CASTESAALSGYEQYF.

This chain uses TRBV5-1 with TRBJ1-4; no definite D call. Germline loops: CDR1 SGHRS, CDR2 YFSETQ. Trimming removed 3 bases at V and 3 bases at J, with 6 bases between. This CDR3 region has 13 residues. CDR3 sequence (DNA): TGCGCCAGCAGCTACGGTCCTAATGAAAAACTGTTTTTT. The encoded protein is CASSYGPNEKLFF.

This clone was detected once. The chain joins TRBV28 to TRBJ1-1; 10 bases are a match to TRBD1. Germline V gene lookup returns CDR1 MDHEN and CDR2 SYDVKM. The V gene end was trimmed by 4 bases and the J gene end by 4 bases; junction bases not matched to a gene: 3. CDR3 size: 14 residues. CDR3 DNA: TGTGCCAGCAGTTCGGGGACAGGGGCCACTGAAGCTTTCTTT. Translated, it gives CASSSGTGATEAFF. Full variable domain (outside the CDR3, taken from reference TRBV28 and TRBJ1-1): DVKVTQSSRYLVKRTGEKVFLECVQDMDHENMFWYRQDPGLGLRLIYFSYDVKMKEKGDIPEGYSVSREKKERFSLILESASTNQTSMYLCASSSGTGATEAFFGQGTRLTVV.

This rearrangement joins TRBV5-4 to TRBJ1-4; D unresolved. Trimming pared 2 bases from V and 0 bases from J, leaving 14 bases between. The CDR3 length is 17 residues. Germline loops: CDR1 SGHNT, CDR2 YYREEE (reference sequence). CDR3 in amino acids: CASSFGLQEATNEKLFF. CDR3 DNA sequence: TGTGCCAGCAGCTTTGGCCTCCAGGAAGCAACTAATGAAAAACTGTTTTTT.

The chain is built from TRBV7-6 and TRBJ2-4; D might be TRBD2 (5 bases). Germline values: CDR1 SGHVS, CDR2 FNYEAQ. V was pared by 1 base and J by 7 bases, with 14 bases between. CDR3 size: 15 residues. The CDR3 is CASSLGAVVGNIQYF. CDR3 in DNA: TGTGCCAGCAGCTTAGGAGCGGTGGTGGGCAACATTCAGTACTTC.

The genes are TRBV5-1 and TRBJ2-5; 11 nucleotides align to TRBD1. V was pared by 0 bases and J by 5 bases, with 6 bases of the junction left unmatched. The CDR3 is made up of 16 amino acids. Germline values: CDR1 SGHRS, CDR2 YFSETQ. The CDR3 bases are TGCGCCAGCAGCTTGGCCGGACAGGGGGCGCGGGAGACCCAGTACTTC. Translated, it gives CASSLAGQGARETQYF. The entire variable domain, with the rest obtained from reference TRBV5-1 and TRBJ2-5, is as follows: KAGVTQTPRYLIKTRGQQVTLSCSPISGHRSVSWYQQTPGQGLQFLFEYFSETQRNKGNFPGRFSGRQFSNSRSEMNVSTLELGDSALYLCASSLAGQGARETQYFGPGTRLLVL.

V and J are TRBV6-6 and TRBJ2-1, with 10 bases aligning to TRBD2. The CDR3 has 15 amino acids. V shed 0 bases, J shed 9 bases, and the junction held 5 bases outside the gene matches. Germline V gene data show CDR1 as MNHNY and CDR2 as SVGAGI (reference sequence). The CDR3 coding sequence is TGTGCCAGCAGTTACTCTACTAGCGGGATGGCTGAGCAGTTCTTC. It is translated as CASSYSTSGMAEQFF.

As for this clone: The germline gene is not matched at one end of the junction; a read error may be the cause. V usage is TRBV29-1 and J usage is TRBJ1-1; D may be TRBD1 (6 bases). Germline V gene lookup returns CDR1 SQVTM and CDR2 ANQGSEA. This CDR3 is 11 amino acids long. CDR3 nucleotide sequence: TGCAGCGTTTTGAGGGACACTGAGGCTTTCTTT. Translated: CSVLRDTEAFF. Full variable domain (rest looked up from reference TRBV29-1 and TRBJ1-1): SAVISQKPSRDICQRGTSLTIQCQVDSQVTMMFWYRQQPGQSLTLIATANQGSEATYESGFVIDKFPISRPNLTFSTLTVSNMSPEDSSIYLCSVLRDTEAFFGQGTRLTVV.

The rearrangement uses TRBV2 and TRBJ2-4; possible D gene TRBD2, 6 bases. The CDR3 contains 14 residues. With 1 base removed from V and 8 bases from J, the gap between germline ends came to 12 bases. The germline V gene encodes CDR1 SNHLY and CDR2 FYNNEI. This CDR3 is CASSEGSAGHIQYF. The CDR3 region has the DNA TGTGCCAGCAGTGAAGGGTCGGCGGGGCACATTCAGTACTTC.

V is TRBV29-1 and J is TRBJ2-1; TRBD2 matches at 9 bases. There are 16 residues in the CDR3. The germline CDR1 and CDR2 sequences are SQVTM and ANQGSEA. Trimming cost V 0 bases and J 15 bases; bases outside gene matches: 18. Here the CDR3 reads CSVEEPSGTSPRGRFF. The CDR3 DNA sequence: TGCAGCGTTGAAGAGCCCTCCGGGACTAGCCCTCGGGGACGGTTCTTC.

The chain couples TRBV27 to TRBJ2-5, with D uncertain. The CDR3 contains 13 residues. Germline V gene data show CDR1 as MNHEY and CDR2 as SMNVEV (reference sequence). The V end lost 8 bases, the J end lost 5 bases, and 15 bases lay between the germline ends. The CDR3 nucleotides read TGTGCCAGCCGCATGAGCATATTGGAGACCCAGTACTTC. Its protein is CASRMSILETQYF.

The J gene is TRBJ2-5, the V gene TRBV5-1; D is uncertain. This CDR3 region has 11 residues. With 6 bases removed from V and 3 bases from J, the gap between germline ends came to 6 bases. Germline CDR1 is SGHRS and CDR2 is YFSETQ. The CDR3 region has the DNA TGCGCCAGCACTAAAGAAGAGACCCAGTACTTC. Protein sequence: CASTKEETQYF.

By sample fraction, this clone is medium-sized. The CDR3 coding sequence is TGTGCCAGCAGTTTATCGACAGGCCCTAATGAGCAGTTCTTC. It is translated as CASSLSTGPNEQFF. The gene calls are TRBV27 and TRBJ2-1, with D possibly matching TRBD1 (6 bases). Germline V CDR1 and CDR2: MNHEY, SMNVEV (reference sequence). Trimming pared 0 bases from V and 7 bases from J, leaving 10 bases between. There are 14 residues in the CDR3.

CDR3 nucleotides: TGTGCCAGCAGATCTGACAGGGAGAACACCGGGGAGCTGTTTTTT. This encodes CASRSDRENTGELFF. The chain carries TRBV5-6 and TRBJ2-2, with 7 bases lining up with TRBD1. This CDR3 comprises 15 residues. Germline V lookup: CDR1 SGHDT, CDR2 YYEEEE. The V segment lost 5 bases and the J segment 1 base; nucleotides outside the gene matches: 5.